This T cell receptor beta chain was documented in a study of cytomegalovirus exposure and HLA in healthy donors (dated by TCRdb to about 2017). About the investigation overall: According to an earlier analysis of a few hundred of the donors, roughly 180 million T cells yielded 95 million to 140 million unique TCR beta sequences and about 300 Gb of sequence data. Alongside the repertoire data, information on donor age, sex, ethnicity and CMV serostatus was compiled. Using immunosequencing, the study profiled T cell repertoires from 550 to 750 subjects and related those repertoires to cytomegalovirus serostatus. To study patterns of TCR occurrence, a later analysis re-analyzed previously published TCR beta repertoires from more than 550 donors and added high-resolution HLA genotyping. The study was designed to test whether signatures of past pathogen exposure could be identified by cataloging public T cell receptors. Rather than using new phenotypic data, the later analysis identified candidate immune exposures from TCR beta sequences and from how often those sequences occurred across donors. All discovery cohort repertoires had been generated using a single sequencing platform. Genome-wide SNP genotypes for about 65% of the 666 donors were used in a later genetic analysis, which treated that subset as a discovery cohort. About five DR-DQ haplotypes were treated as single units for association and clustering because of strong linkage in the cohort. A separate validation cohort of 90 to 150 different subjects was used in addition to the roughly 670-subject first cohort. HLA typing included class I and class II loci at four-digit resolution. An earlier analysis of 587 of the donors used high-throughput TCR beta sequencing to judge whether each TCR beta V gene segment behaved as functional or pseudogenic. To predict cytomegalovirus infection status, the study brought together high-throughput TCR immunosequencing, statistical association of individual TCRs with disease status, and machine learning. Roughly 300 gigabases of sequencing data and 91 million or so unique TCR sequences made up an early release that covered 500 to 650 HLA-typed donors. Of the 300 to 450 genotyped donors, approximately 83% fell in the genetic ancestry cluster associated with self-reported Caucasian donors. The number of typed donors differed by locus: about 620-630 for A, B, C, DRB1 and DQB1; some 500 for DQA1; around 610 for DPA1; and around 450 for DPB1. Across 300 to 400 genotyped donors of the cohort, an average of approximately 240,000 unique TCR beta nucleotide sequences per donor were sequenced, and 15% to 20% of those sequences were non-productive.

Beyond this particular receptor, the publication reports: The authors suggested that the approach could potentially be generalized to other disease states and immunological phenotypes. Strong co-occurrence of HLA alleles, especially DR and DQ, made assigning TCR associations to individual alleles difficult. Some IMGT-functional V segments, including TRBV6-2 and TRBV6-3, could not be told apart with the 87-base-pair reads, so those segments were excluded. In an earlier analysis of approximately 590 of the donors, most TCR beta V segments appeared in productive rearrangements about 90% or about 30% of the time, broadly matching IMGT annotations. Correlated functional status among segregating V segments might reflect linkage disequilibrium, but an unknown experimental factor could not be ruled out. Compared with equally common non-associated chains, HLA-associated TCR beta chains in a later analysis were more clonally expanded and had lower generation probabilities. In both the original and validation cohorts, the classifier was reported to diagnose cytomegalovirus status with high specificity and sensitivity. The earlier analysis of about 600 of the donors excluded 15 to 20 rarely observed V segments, including chromosome 9 orphons, because counts were too low. In a later analysis, TCR association rates were found to vary across HLA loci, with the most associated TCRs seen for DRB1 alleles and the fewest for HLA-C alleles. For the cohort, immune exposure information was limited to CMV serostatus. A later analysis reported that several top co-occurrence clusters appeared linked to parvovirus B19, influenza, CMV and Epstein-Barr virus. A further reported finding was that TCR beta sequences accurately predicted the HLA-A and HLA-B alleles for most subjects in the first cohort. In a later genetic analysis, a missense DCLRE1C variant was associated with V-gene and J-gene trimming of TCR beta chains, and the association was replicated in an independent cohort. A few of the identified cytomegalovirus-associated TCR beta chains were confirmed in vitro to be specific for cytomegalovirus antigens. Roughly uniform sequencing depth across donors was assumed in presence/absence analyses, although this assumption may not hold. The cohort was sequenced for TCR beta chains only, and without alpha or paired-chain data the features that could be detected were limited. Most CMV-associated TCR beta chains appeared to be HLA-restricted in a later analysis, and the HLA associations seemed to be driven largely by CMV exposure. In a later genetic analysis, fewer N-insertions in productive TCRs were reported among donors in an Asian-associated ancestry cluster than the roughly 710-donor mean. A cluster of highly shared sequence variants was judged likely to be a technical artifact of the sequencing pipeline. HLA typing was unavailable for some donors at each locus, so association tests used only the typed subset. Most TCR sequences were seen in very few donors, while some public TCRs were found in many individuals. A later analysis associated 16,951 TCR beta sequences with specific HLA alleles at a false discovery rate of 0.05. A total of 164 TCR beta chains were listed by the study as associated with cytomegalovirus.

The library was produced with the immunoSEQ multiplex PCR assay. A mixture of 60 forward primers for TCR Vbeta segments and 13 reverse primers for TCR Jbeta segments was used in the multiplex PCR. A multiplex PCR assay on genomic DNA amplified the CDR3 region of rearranged TCR beta genes. Amplified TCR beta libraries were sequenced as 87-base-pair reads on the Illumina HiSeq System. The original methods were these. A later analysis counted 75 million to 100 million unique TCR beta chains across the 550 to 800 repertoires, and around 12 million of these chains were shared by at least two donors. A nearest-neighbor algorithm error-corrected the raw reads and collapsed the reads into unique sequences, merging closely related sequences to remove PCR and sequencing errors. Alignment of CDR3 sequences to IMGT reference sequences was used to assign V, D and J gene segments. For a sequence to be retained, at least a six-nucleotide match to both a V gene segment and a J gene segment was required. A rearrangement was called productive if the CDR3 had no stop codons and remained in frame with V and J, and every other rearrangement was called non-productive. Following IMGT convention, CDR3 was defined as the stretch from the second conserved V-encoded cysteine to the conserved J-encoded phenylalanine. Sequences without an unambiguous match to a single V gene segment were excluded from the earlier analysis of a few hundred of the donors. In an earlier analysis of several hundred of the donors, a V segment was called functional when productive rearrangements were above 56.7%, and segregating when the standard deviation between donors exceeded 5%. A statistical classification framework was built for diagnosing cytomegalovirus status from the catalog of TCR beta chain sequences. A later analysis assigned V and J genes by comparing TCR nucleotide sequences with IMGT/GENE-DB human TR gene sequences. A later analysis assigned CDR3 sequences and most-parsimonious VDJ recombination scenarios with the TCRdist pipeline. In a later analysis, each TCR beta chain was defined by its CDR3 amino acid sequence together with its V-gene family, and reads lacking a unique V-gene family were excluded. To address suspected cross-contamination and a sequencing artifact, a later analysis removed 592 highly shared, low-generation-probability nucleotide sequences. In a later analysis, a clonal expansion index for each public chain was calculated from normalized within-repertoire ranks of inferred template counts. In a later analysis, generation probabilities were computed using a VDJ recombination model fitted to out-of-frame rearrangements, and the results were checked against IGoR. In a later analysis, TCR-TCR, TCR-HLA and TCR-CMV co-occurrence was scored with hypergeometric tests, and a repertoire-size bias correction was applied to TCR pairs. A later analysis estimated false discovery rates by permuting HLA or CMV assignments 20 times. In a later analysis, co-occurring TCRs were grouped with DBSCAN, and TCRdist sequence similarity was added when clustering was performed within HLA-allele-positive subsets. Co-occurrence clustering excluded repertoires with fewer than 30,000 or more than 120,000 public chains, plus five with anomalous nucleotide sharing. What TCRdb holds here is the immuneACCESS table cut down to in-frame rearrangements. Part of the clones is not present; checked against another copy, under half of the missing clones reflect an unresolved V gene, and the others are unexplained. The V and J calls and clone size are taken from that table; D and trimming were inferred from the DNA. Present in this sample are around 99,000 clones, over 70% of which were seen just once. Around 6.6% of the sample comes from the top ten.

The cohort consisted of 666 healthy bone marrow donors. At the time of sampling, all cohort members were nominally healthy, though unrecorded immune exposures were likely present. The donor tested CMV seropositive and was one of the 289 seropositive cohort members. Every donor gave a peripheral blood sample, and the peripheral blood mononuclear cells from that sample were used for TCR beta sequencing. The Qiagen DNeasy Blood Extraction Kit was used to extract genomic DNA from the blood cell samples. V and J are truncated by 6 bases and 6 bases respectively, leaving an intervening sequence of 13 bases. Taken from the germline V gene, the CDR1 and CDR2 loops are MNHEY and SVGAGI. The CDR3 spans 13 residues, from the cysteine through the phenylalanine. CDR3 DNA is the only sequence kept; it has 39 bases, read in frame from the first base. About this clone: Its antigen specificity is not known. Nothing much larger sits one base from this clone, and base qualities are not available.

The sequence is built from TRBV6-5 and TRBJ2-3; the D gene is perhaps TRBD2, on 6 matching bases. The clonotype was recovered from a man aged 45-65 years in good health and CMV-seropositive. Sample: PBMCs. The CDR3 corresponds to CASRSGPGDTQYF. The base sequence is TGTGCCAGCAGAAGCGGGCCAGGGGATACGCAGTATTTT.